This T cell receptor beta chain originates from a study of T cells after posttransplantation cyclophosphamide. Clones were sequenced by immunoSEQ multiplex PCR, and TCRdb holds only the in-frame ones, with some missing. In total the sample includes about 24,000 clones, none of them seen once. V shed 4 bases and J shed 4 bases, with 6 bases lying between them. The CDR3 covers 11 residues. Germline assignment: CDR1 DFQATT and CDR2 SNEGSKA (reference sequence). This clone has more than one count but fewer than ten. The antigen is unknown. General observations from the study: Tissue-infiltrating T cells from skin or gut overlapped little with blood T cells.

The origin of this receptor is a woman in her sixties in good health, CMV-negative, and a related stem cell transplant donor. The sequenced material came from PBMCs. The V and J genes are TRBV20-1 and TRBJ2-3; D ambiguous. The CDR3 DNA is TGCAGTGCTAATGTAGCAGATACGCAGTATTTT. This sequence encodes CSANVADTQYF.